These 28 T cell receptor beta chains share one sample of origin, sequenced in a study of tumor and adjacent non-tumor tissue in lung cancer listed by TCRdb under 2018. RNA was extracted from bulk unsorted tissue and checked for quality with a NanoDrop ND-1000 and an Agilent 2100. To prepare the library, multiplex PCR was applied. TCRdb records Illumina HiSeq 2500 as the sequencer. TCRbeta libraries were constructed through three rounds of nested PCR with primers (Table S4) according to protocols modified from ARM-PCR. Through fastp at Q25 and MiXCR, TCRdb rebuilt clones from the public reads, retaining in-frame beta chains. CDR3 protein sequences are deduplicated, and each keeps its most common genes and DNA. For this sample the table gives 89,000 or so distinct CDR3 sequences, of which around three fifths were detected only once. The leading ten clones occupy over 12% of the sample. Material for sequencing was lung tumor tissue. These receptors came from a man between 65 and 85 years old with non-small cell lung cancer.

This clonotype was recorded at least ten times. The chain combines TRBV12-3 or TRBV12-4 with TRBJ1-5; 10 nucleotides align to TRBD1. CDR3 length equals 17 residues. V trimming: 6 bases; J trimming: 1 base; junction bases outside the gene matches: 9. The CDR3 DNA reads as TGTGCCAGCAGCCCTGGGACAGGGGTTGTAAGCAATCAGCCCCAGCATTTT. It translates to CASSPGTGVVSNQPQHF.

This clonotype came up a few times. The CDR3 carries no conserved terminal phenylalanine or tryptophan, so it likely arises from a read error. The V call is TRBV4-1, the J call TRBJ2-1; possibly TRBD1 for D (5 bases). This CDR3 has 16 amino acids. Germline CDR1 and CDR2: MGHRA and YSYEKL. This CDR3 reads CASSQASGNLYNEQFL. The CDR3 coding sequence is TGCGCCAGCAGTCAAGCGTCAGGGAATCTATACAATGAGCAGTTCTTA.

CDR3 sequence reads: CSVASGNNEQFF. DNA of the CDR3: TGCAGCGTTGCCTCGGGGAACAATGAGCAGTTCTTC. V gene TRBV29-1 combines with J gene TRBJ2-1, with D tentatively TRBD2 (5 bases). The CDR3 sequence is 12 residues long. The V end lost 4 bases, the J end lost 5 bases, and 9 bases lay between the germline ends. Germline loops: CDR1 SQVTM, CDR2 ANQGSEA.

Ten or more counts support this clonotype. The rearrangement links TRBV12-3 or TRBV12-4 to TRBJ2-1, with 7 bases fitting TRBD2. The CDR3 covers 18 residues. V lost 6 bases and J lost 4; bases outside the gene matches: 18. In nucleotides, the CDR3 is TGTGCCAGCAGGCCCCGGGACCCCTCGCGGGAGAGGTACAATGAGCAGTTCTTC. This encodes CASRPRDPSRERYNEQFF.

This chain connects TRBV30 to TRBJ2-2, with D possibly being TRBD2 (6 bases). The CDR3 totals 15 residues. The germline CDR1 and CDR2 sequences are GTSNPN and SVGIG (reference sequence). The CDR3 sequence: CTCQRLASDDGELFF. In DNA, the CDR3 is TGTACATGCCAAAGGCTAGCGTCTGATGACGGGGAGCTGTTTTTT. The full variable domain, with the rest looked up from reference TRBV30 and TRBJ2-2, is SQTIHQWPATLVQPVGSPLSLECTVEGTSNPNLYWYRQAAGRGLQLLFYSVGIGQISSEVPQNLSASRPQDRQFILSSKKLLLSDSGFYLCTCQRLASDDGELFFGEGSRLTVL.

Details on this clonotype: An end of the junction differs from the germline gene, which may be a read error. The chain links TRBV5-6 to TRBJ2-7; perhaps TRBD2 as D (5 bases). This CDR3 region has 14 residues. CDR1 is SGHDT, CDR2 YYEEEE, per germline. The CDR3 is CASSLKDFAYERYF. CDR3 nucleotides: TGTGCCAGCAGCTTGAAGGACTTCGCCTACGAGCGGTACTTC.

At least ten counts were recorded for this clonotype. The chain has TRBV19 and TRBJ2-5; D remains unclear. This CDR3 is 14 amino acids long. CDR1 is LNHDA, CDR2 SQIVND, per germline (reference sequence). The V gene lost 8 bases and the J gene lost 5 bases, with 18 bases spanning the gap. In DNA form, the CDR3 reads TGTGCCAGTCAGACCTCCCTAGGCGTCGAGACCCAGTACTTC. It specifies CASQTSLGVETQYF.

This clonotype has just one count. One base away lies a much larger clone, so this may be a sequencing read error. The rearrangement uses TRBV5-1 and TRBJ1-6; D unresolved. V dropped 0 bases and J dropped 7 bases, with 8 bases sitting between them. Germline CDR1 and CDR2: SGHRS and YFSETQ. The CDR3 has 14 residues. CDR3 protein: CASSLGARNSPLHF. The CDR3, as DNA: TGCGCCAGCAGCTTGGGGGCAAGGAATTCACCCCTCCACTTT.

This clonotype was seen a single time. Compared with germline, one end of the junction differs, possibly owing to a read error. As DNA, the CDR3 is TGTGCCAGCTGTCCCTTGAACACCTGGGAACTGTTTTTT. Protein: CASCPLNTWELFF. The V call is TRBV11-3, the J call TRBJ2-2; D ambiguous. CDR1 is SGHNT and CDR2 is YENEEA in the germline V gene. This CDR3 contains 13 residues.

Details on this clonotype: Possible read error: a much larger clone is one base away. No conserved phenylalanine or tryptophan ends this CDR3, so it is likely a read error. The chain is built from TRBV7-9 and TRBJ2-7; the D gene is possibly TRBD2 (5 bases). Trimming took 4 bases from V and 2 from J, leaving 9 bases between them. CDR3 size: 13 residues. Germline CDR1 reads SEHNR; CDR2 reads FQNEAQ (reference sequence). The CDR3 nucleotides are TGTGCCAGCAGCTCCCGCGGGCCCTACGAGCAGTACCTC. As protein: CASSSRGPYEQYL.

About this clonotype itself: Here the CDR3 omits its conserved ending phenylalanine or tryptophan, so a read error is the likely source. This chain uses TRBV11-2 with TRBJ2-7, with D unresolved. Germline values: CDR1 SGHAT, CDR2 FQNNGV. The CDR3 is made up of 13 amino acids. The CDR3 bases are TGTGCCAGCAGGTTAGATCCAGGTTACGAGCAGTACATC. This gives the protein CASRLDPGYEQYI.

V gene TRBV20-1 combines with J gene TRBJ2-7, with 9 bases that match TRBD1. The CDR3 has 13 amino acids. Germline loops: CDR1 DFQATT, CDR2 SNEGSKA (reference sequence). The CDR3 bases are TGCATTCTACCCGGGACAGGGCCATACGAGCAGTACTTC. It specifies CILPGTGPYEQYF.

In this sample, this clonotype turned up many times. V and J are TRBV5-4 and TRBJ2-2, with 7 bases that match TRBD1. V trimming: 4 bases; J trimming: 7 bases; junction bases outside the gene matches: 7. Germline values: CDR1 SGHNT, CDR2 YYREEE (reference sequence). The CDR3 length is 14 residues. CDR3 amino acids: CASSLTGSDGELFF. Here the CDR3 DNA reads TGTGCCAGCAGCCTGACAGGGTCGGACGGGGAGCTGTTTTTT.

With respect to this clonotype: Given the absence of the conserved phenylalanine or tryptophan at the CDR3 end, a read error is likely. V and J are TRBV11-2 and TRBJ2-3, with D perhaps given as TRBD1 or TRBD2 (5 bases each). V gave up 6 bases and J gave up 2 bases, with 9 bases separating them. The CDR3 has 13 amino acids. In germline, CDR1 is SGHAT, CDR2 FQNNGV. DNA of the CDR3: TGTGCCAGCAGTTCGGGACCCACAGATACGCAGTATCTT. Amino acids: CASSSGPTDTQYL.

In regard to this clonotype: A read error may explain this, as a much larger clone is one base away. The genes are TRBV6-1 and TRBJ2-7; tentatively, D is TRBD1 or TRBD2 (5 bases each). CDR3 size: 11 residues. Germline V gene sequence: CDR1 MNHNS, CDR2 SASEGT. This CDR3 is CASSETRGVNF. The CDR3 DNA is TGTGCCAGCAGTGAGACGAGAGGGGTGAACTTC.

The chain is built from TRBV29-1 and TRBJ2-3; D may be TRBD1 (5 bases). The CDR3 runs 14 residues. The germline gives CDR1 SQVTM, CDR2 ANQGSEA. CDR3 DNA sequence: TGCGGCATTGACGGTCAGGGAATCACAGATACGCAGTATTTT. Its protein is CGIDGQGITDTQYF.

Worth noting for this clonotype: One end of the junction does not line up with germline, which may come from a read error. CDR3 protein: CASCLGTLSNQPQYF. The CDR3 region has the DNA TGTGCCAGCTGCTTAGGGACACTAAGCAATCAGCCCCAGTATTTT. The V gene is TRBV11-1, the J gene TRBJ1-5; D might be TRBD1 (6 bases). The J call may be incorrect, as the DNA end agrees better with TRBJ2-3. This CDR3 comprises 15 residues. Germline CDR1 and CDR2: SGHAT and FQDESV (reference sequence).

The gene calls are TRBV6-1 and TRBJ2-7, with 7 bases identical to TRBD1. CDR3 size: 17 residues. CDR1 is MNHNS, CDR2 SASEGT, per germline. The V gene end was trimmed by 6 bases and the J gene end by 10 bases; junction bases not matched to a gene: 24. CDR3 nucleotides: TGTGCCAGCAGGATGTTTGATGCGCCTGGACAGGCTTCCGACCAGTACTTC. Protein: CASRMFDAPGQASDQYF.

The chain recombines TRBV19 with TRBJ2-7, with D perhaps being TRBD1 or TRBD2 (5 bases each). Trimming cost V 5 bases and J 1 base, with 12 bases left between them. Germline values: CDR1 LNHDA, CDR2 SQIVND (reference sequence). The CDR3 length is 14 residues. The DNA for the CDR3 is TGTGCCAGTAGTCACCGGGACCGTTCCTACGAGCAGTACTTC. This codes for CASSHRDRSYEQYF. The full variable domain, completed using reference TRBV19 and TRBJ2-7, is DGGITQSPKYLFRKEGQNVTLSCEQNLNHDAMYWYRQDPGQGLRLIYYSQIVNDFQKGDIAEGYSVSREKKESFPLTVTSAQKNPTAFYLCASSHRDRSYEQYFGPGTRLTVT.

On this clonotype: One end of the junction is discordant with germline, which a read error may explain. The CDR3 spells CASSLNPELSGVREQCF. The CDR3 DNA sequence: TGTGCCAGCAGCTTAAATCCGGAACTATCGGGAGTTCGCGAGCAGTGCTTC. The chain links TRBV11-2 to TRBJ2-7, with a tentative D call TRBD2 (6 bases). The CDR3 runs to 17 residues. Germline-derived CDR1 and CDR2 are SGHAT and FQNNGV. Full variable domain (outside the CDR3, taken from reference TRBV11-2 and TRBJ2-7): EAGVAQSPRYKIIEKRQSVAFWCNPISGHATLYWYQQILGQGPKLLIQFQNNGVVDDSQLPKDRFSAERLKGVDSTLKIQPAKLEDSAVYLCASSLNPELSGVREQCFGPGTRLTVT.

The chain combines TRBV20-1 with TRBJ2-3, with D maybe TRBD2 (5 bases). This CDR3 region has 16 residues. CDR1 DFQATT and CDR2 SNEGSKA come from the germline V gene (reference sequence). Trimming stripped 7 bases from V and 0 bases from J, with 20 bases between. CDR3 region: CSVSPTSFQSTDTQYF. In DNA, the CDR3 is TGCAGTGTATCTCCTACTAGTTTCCAAAGCACAGATACGCAGTATTTT.

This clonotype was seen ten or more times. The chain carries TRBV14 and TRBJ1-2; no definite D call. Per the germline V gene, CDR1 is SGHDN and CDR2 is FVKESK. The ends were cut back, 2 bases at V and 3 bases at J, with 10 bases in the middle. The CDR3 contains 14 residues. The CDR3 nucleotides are TGTGCCAGCAGCCAAAAGGCTGGGGACTATGGCTACACCTTC. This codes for CASSQKAGDYGYTF. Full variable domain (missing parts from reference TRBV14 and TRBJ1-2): EAGVTQFPSHSVIEKGQTVTLRCDPISGHDNLYWYRRVMGKEIKFLLHFVKESKQDESGMPNNRFLAERTGGTYSTLKVQPAELEDSGVYFCASSQKAGDYGYTFGSGTRLTVV.

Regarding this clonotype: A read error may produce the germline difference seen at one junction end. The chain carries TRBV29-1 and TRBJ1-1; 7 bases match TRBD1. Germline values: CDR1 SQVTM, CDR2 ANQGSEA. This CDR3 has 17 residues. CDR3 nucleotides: TGCAGCGTTGTCCCTGCGCATGACAGGGTGTCGGACACTGAAGCTCCCTTT. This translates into CSVVPAHDRVSDTEAPF.

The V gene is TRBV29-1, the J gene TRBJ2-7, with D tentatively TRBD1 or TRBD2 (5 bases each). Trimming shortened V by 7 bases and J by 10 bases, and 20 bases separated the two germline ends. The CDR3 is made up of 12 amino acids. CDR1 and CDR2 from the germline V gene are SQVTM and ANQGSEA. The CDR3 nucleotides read TGCAGCGCGCAGGGACCCTACTACGGACAGTACTTC. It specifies CSAQGPYYGQYF.

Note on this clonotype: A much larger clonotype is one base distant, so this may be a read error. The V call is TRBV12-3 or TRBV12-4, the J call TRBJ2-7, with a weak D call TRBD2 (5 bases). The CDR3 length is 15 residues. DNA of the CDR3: TGTGCCAGCAATTTAGGTAGAGGGTCTGGGTACGAGCAGTACTTC. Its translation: CASNLGRGSGYEQYF.

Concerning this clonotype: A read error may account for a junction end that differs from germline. The CDR3 loop is CGSSTGLAGGSGKQYF. The CDR3, as DNA: TGTGGCAGCAGCACGGGACTAGCGGGGGGGTCGGGTAAGCAGTATTTT. The chain recombines TRBV11-2 with TRBJ2-3; 16 bases map to TRBD2. The germline V gene has CDR1 SGHAT and CDR2 FQNNGV. The CDR3 is made up of 16 amino acids.

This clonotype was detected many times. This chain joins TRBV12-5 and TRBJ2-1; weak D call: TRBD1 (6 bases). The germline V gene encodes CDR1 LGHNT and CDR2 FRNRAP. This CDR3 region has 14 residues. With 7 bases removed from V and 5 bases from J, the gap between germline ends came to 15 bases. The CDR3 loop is CASALGHGDNEQFF. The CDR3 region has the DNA TGTGCTAGTGCCCTGGGACATGGTGACAATGAGCAGTTCTTC. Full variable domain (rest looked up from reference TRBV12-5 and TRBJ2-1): DARVTQTPRHKVTEMGQEVTMRCQPILGHNTVFWYRQTMMQGLELLAYFRNRAPLDDSGMPKDRFSAEMPDATLATLKIQPSEPRDSAVYFCASALGHGDNEQFFGPGTRLTVL.

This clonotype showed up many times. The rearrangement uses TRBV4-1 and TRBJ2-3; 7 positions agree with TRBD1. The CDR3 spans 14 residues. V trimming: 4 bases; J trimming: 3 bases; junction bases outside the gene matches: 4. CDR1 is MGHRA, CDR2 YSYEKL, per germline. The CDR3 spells CASSRGTATDTQYF. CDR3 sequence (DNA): TGCGCCAGCAGCCGGGGGACAGCAACAGATACGCAGTATTTT.